This T cell receptor beta chain was captured by sequencing in a study of blood T cell repertoires in COVID-19. Overall study context: Sites in the United States, Italy and Spain provided acute and convalescent COVID-19 samples. From T cells, B-cell-depleted T cells, or PBMCs came the material, which was cDNA or gDNA.

Per the original methods: Quantification of nucleated cells was approximated via reference gene primer amplification. Libraries were prepared by immunoSEQ multiplex PCR; TCRdb keeps only in-frame clonotypes and omits some of them. The V and J calls and clone size come from that table; D and trimming were worked out from the DNA. The sample consists of approximately 250,000 clones, over 70% of them appearing once. The CDR3 spans 15 residues. V was clipped by 4 bases and J by 1 base, with 14 bases between them. Per germline, CDR1 SGHRS and CDR2 YFSETQ. The TCR originated in a human donor in a cohort sampled during active COVID-19. Sample: peripheral blood. The chain employs TRBV5-1 and TRBJ1-2, with a weak D call TRBD1 (6 bases). CDR3 sequence (DNA): TGCGCCAGCAGCCTGGACAGCTTATTTAACTATGGCTACACCTTC. Translating gives CASSLDSLFNYGYTF.